Below are 18 T cell receptor beta chains sequenced from a single sample in a study of T cell repertoires in cytomegalovirus infection. The antigens these receptors bind are not known. A single record per CDR3 protein comes from TCRdb applying MiXCR to the reads. This table holds approximately 770,000 distinct CDR3 sequences, around 29% found once. The sample here was cultured CD8+ T cells from PBMCs, taken from culture after CMV antigen stimulation. These receptors all come from a human donor in good health (CMV status not recorded). Some clones in this sample may be carry-over from other donors' samples.

This clonotype was counted a few times. This chain connects TRBV7-6 to TRBJ1-1; a weak D match, TRBD1 (6 bases). The germline gives CDR1 SGHVS, CDR2 FNYEAQ. The V end lost 2 bases, the J end lost 3 bases, and 16 bases lay between the germline ends. The CDR3 runs to 16 residues. DNA for the CDR3: TGTGCCAGCAGCTTAATGGGGGCTAATGGGCACACTGAAGCTTTCTTT. Its protein product is CASSLMGANGHTEAFF.

This clonotype was seen more than once but under ten times. The chain carries TRBV6-1 and TRBJ1-4; possible D gene TRBD1, 6 bases. This CDR3 has 14 residues. V lost 6 bases and J 8 bases, leaving 16 bases between the germline ends. Germline V gene data show CDR1 as MNHNS and CDR2 as SASEGT. As DNA, the CDR3 is TGTGCCAGCAGGAACCAAGGGGGGAACGAAAAACTGTTTTTT. Protein sequence: CASRNQGGNEKLFF.

V gene TRBV7-3 combines with J gene TRBJ2-5; TRBD2 aligns across 8 bases. The V segment lost 6 bases and the J segment 2 bases; nucleotides outside the gene matches: 5. CDR1 SGHTA and CDR2 FQGTGA come from the germline V gene. The CDR3 extends over 14 amino acids. The CDR3 loop reads CASRLLAEQETQYF. For the CDR3, the DNA is TGTGCCAGCAGGTTACTAGCGGAACAAGAGACCCAGTACTTC.

This clonotype was recorded a few times. V and J are TRBV20-1 and TRBJ1-2; D is unresolved. Trimming removed 3 bases at V and 5 bases at J, with 10 bases between. Germline V CDR1 and CDR2: DFQATT, SNEGSKA (reference sequence). The CDR3 is made up of 12 amino acids. The CDR3 loop reads CSARDEIYGYTF. In DNA, the CDR3 is TGCAGTGCTAGGGACGAAATTTATGGCTACACCTTC.

This clonotype was found a few times. This chain uses TRBV6-5 with TRBJ1-1; 12 nucleotides match TRBD1. Germline V gene sequence: CDR1 MNHEY, CDR2 SVGAGI. V was clipped by 2 bases and J by 4 bases; unmatched bases: 2. This CDR3 is built from 15 residues. CDR3 DNA sequence: TGTGCCAGCAGTTACACGGGACAGGGGGCCACTGAAGCTTTCTTT. Protein: CASSYTGQGATEAFF.

The chain couples TRBV29-1 to TRBJ1-2; D is perhaps TRBD1 (5 bases). Trimming left V 5 bases short and J 7 bases short, with 23 bases between. From germline, CDR1 is SQVTM and CDR2 ANQGSEA. This CDR3 spans 15 amino acids. The chain's CDR3 is CSVLPLSAEGFGYTF. CDR3 in DNA: TGCAGCGTTCTCCCCTTGAGCGCTGAGGGGTTTGGCTACACCTTC.

This clonotype showed up just a few times. CDR3 residues: CASSSNDRGQNIQYF. The CDR3 DNA sequence: TGTGCCAGCAGTTCTAACGACAGGGGCCAAAACATTCAGTACTTC. The chain uses TRBV28 and TRBJ2-4, with 8 nucleotides matching TRBD1. CDR1 and CDR2 (germline): MDHEN, SYDVKM. The CDR3 runs 15 residues. Trimming took 4 bases from V and 5 from J; bases not matched to a gene: 7.

This rearrangement joins TRBV12-5 to TRBJ1-6; 7 nucleotides match TRBD1. The CDR3 is 18 residues long. The germline V gene has CDR1 LGHNT and CDR2 FRNRAP. V lost 3 bases, J lost 0 bases, and 8 bases stayed unmatched. CDR3 in amino acids: CASGLETGEPSYNSPLHF. The CDR3 bases are TGTGCTAGTGGTTTAGAAACAGGGGAACCCTCCTATAATTCACCCCTCCACTTT.

This clonotype was detected once. CDR3 DNA sequence: TGTGCCAGCAGTCCCGGGGGGGCCCTGATATCTCCTAAAGGTGACGATGAGCAGTTCTTC. Protein product: CASSPGGALISPKGDDEQFF. This rearrangement joins TRBV6-1 to TRBJ2-1, with 8 positions matching TRBD2. The trim removed 5 bases at V and 8 bases at J, leaving 26 bases unmatched. This CDR3 is built from 20 residues. Looked up from germline, CDR1 is MNHNS and CDR2 is SASEGT.

The V gene is TRBV6-8, the J gene TRBJ2-7; possible D gene TRBD1, 6 bases. Germline CDR1 reads MNHGY; CDR2 reads SAAAGT. The CDR3 consists of 15 residues. The germline V and J ends were trimmed by 8 bases and 1 base, with 18 bases remaining between them. CDR3 in amino acids: CASLRRDRPSYEQYV. The CDR3 DNA follows: TGTGCCAGCCTTAGACGAGACAGGCCTTCCTACGAGCAGTACGTC.

This clonotype was counted ten times or more. The chain employs TRBV7-9 and TRBJ2-1; TRBD2 matches 12 bases. The CDR3 length is 17 residues. Germline values: CDR1 SEHNR, CDR2 FQNEAQ (reference sequence). With 5 bases clipped from V and 2 bases from J, the junction kept 7 bases outside the gene matches. CDR3 in amino acids: CASSIPSGGAAYNEQFF. In nucleotides, the CDR3 is TGTGCCAGCAGCATACCTAGCGGGGGGGCCGCCTACAATGAGCAGTTCTTC.

The rearrangement links TRBV28 to TRBJ1-4; weak D call: TRBD1 (6 bases). In germline, CDR1 is MDHEN, CDR2 SYDVKM. V was pared by 4 bases and J by 2 bases, with 14 bases between. The CDR3 runs 16 residues. The chain's CDR3 is CASSSDQGGTNEKLFF. The CDR3 region has the DNA TGTGCCAGCAGTTCAGACCAAGGGGGGACTAATGAAAAACTGTTTTTT.

At least ten counts were recorded for this clonotype. This rearrangement joins TRBV7-6 to TRBJ2-7; D not resolved. Trimming pared 0 bases from V and 0 bases from J, leaving 6 bases between. Germline CDR1 and CDR2: SGHVS and FNYEAQ. This CDR3 spans 14 amino acids. The CDR3 region has the DNA TGTGCCAGCAGCTTAGCGGCCAACTCCTACGAGCAGTACTTC. Encoded protein: CASSLAANSYEQYF.

The chain joins TRBV7-9 to TRBJ2-7; 7 nucleotides match TRBD1. With 3 bases clipped from V and 6 bases from J, the junction kept 2 bases outside the gene matches. The CDR3 loop spans 12 amino acids. Germline-derived CDR1 and CDR2 are SEHNR and FQNEAQ (reference sequence). The CDR3 DNA reads as TGTGCCAGCAGCTTTGACAGGGTCGAGCAGTACTTC. Residues: CASSFDRVEQYF.

The chain combines TRBV27 with TRBJ2-5; no reliable D call. V shed 5 bases and J shed 6 bases, with 7 bases lying between them. The CDR3 runs 11 residues. The germline gives CDR1 MNHEY, CDR2 SMNVEV (reference sequence). CDR3 loop: CASSVGQTQYF. The CDR3, as DNA: TGTGCCAGCAGTGTAGGTCAGACCCAGTACTTC.

The chain uses TRBV6-2 or TRBV6-3 and TRBJ1-6; D is unresolved. Germline V CDR1 and CDR2: MNHEY, SVGEGT. V dropped 7 bases and J dropped 6 bases, with 22 bases sitting between them. The CDR3 sequence is 17 residues long. The CDR3 coding sequence is TGTGCCAGCACCTCTTACCTCTCCATGGGCGCTAATTCACCCCTCCACTTT. It specifies CASTSYLSMGANSPLHF.

The chain combines TRBV5-1 with TRBJ2-5; D could derive from TRBD1 or TRBD2 (6 bases each). The CDR3 has 14 amino acids. Trimming shortened V by 2 bases and J by 5 bases, and 13 bases separated the two germline ends. Germline CDR1 is SGHRS and CDR2 is YFSETQ. The CDR3 region is CASSFSTGRETQYF. The CDR3 DNA is TGCGCCAGCAGCTTCAGCACAGGGAGGGAGACCCAGTACTTC.

As regards this clonotype: Relative to the germline gene, one junction end is altered; a read error may explain this. CDR3 DNA sequence: TGTGCTAGCAGCCCTCGGGACAGGGGGCGCCAAGAGACCCAGTACTTC. Encoded protein: CASSPRDRGRQETQYF. This chain connects TRBV7-6 to TRBJ2-5, with TRBD1 matching 12 bases. The length of the CDR3 is 16 residues. CDR1 is SGHVS, CDR2 FNYEAQ, per germline.